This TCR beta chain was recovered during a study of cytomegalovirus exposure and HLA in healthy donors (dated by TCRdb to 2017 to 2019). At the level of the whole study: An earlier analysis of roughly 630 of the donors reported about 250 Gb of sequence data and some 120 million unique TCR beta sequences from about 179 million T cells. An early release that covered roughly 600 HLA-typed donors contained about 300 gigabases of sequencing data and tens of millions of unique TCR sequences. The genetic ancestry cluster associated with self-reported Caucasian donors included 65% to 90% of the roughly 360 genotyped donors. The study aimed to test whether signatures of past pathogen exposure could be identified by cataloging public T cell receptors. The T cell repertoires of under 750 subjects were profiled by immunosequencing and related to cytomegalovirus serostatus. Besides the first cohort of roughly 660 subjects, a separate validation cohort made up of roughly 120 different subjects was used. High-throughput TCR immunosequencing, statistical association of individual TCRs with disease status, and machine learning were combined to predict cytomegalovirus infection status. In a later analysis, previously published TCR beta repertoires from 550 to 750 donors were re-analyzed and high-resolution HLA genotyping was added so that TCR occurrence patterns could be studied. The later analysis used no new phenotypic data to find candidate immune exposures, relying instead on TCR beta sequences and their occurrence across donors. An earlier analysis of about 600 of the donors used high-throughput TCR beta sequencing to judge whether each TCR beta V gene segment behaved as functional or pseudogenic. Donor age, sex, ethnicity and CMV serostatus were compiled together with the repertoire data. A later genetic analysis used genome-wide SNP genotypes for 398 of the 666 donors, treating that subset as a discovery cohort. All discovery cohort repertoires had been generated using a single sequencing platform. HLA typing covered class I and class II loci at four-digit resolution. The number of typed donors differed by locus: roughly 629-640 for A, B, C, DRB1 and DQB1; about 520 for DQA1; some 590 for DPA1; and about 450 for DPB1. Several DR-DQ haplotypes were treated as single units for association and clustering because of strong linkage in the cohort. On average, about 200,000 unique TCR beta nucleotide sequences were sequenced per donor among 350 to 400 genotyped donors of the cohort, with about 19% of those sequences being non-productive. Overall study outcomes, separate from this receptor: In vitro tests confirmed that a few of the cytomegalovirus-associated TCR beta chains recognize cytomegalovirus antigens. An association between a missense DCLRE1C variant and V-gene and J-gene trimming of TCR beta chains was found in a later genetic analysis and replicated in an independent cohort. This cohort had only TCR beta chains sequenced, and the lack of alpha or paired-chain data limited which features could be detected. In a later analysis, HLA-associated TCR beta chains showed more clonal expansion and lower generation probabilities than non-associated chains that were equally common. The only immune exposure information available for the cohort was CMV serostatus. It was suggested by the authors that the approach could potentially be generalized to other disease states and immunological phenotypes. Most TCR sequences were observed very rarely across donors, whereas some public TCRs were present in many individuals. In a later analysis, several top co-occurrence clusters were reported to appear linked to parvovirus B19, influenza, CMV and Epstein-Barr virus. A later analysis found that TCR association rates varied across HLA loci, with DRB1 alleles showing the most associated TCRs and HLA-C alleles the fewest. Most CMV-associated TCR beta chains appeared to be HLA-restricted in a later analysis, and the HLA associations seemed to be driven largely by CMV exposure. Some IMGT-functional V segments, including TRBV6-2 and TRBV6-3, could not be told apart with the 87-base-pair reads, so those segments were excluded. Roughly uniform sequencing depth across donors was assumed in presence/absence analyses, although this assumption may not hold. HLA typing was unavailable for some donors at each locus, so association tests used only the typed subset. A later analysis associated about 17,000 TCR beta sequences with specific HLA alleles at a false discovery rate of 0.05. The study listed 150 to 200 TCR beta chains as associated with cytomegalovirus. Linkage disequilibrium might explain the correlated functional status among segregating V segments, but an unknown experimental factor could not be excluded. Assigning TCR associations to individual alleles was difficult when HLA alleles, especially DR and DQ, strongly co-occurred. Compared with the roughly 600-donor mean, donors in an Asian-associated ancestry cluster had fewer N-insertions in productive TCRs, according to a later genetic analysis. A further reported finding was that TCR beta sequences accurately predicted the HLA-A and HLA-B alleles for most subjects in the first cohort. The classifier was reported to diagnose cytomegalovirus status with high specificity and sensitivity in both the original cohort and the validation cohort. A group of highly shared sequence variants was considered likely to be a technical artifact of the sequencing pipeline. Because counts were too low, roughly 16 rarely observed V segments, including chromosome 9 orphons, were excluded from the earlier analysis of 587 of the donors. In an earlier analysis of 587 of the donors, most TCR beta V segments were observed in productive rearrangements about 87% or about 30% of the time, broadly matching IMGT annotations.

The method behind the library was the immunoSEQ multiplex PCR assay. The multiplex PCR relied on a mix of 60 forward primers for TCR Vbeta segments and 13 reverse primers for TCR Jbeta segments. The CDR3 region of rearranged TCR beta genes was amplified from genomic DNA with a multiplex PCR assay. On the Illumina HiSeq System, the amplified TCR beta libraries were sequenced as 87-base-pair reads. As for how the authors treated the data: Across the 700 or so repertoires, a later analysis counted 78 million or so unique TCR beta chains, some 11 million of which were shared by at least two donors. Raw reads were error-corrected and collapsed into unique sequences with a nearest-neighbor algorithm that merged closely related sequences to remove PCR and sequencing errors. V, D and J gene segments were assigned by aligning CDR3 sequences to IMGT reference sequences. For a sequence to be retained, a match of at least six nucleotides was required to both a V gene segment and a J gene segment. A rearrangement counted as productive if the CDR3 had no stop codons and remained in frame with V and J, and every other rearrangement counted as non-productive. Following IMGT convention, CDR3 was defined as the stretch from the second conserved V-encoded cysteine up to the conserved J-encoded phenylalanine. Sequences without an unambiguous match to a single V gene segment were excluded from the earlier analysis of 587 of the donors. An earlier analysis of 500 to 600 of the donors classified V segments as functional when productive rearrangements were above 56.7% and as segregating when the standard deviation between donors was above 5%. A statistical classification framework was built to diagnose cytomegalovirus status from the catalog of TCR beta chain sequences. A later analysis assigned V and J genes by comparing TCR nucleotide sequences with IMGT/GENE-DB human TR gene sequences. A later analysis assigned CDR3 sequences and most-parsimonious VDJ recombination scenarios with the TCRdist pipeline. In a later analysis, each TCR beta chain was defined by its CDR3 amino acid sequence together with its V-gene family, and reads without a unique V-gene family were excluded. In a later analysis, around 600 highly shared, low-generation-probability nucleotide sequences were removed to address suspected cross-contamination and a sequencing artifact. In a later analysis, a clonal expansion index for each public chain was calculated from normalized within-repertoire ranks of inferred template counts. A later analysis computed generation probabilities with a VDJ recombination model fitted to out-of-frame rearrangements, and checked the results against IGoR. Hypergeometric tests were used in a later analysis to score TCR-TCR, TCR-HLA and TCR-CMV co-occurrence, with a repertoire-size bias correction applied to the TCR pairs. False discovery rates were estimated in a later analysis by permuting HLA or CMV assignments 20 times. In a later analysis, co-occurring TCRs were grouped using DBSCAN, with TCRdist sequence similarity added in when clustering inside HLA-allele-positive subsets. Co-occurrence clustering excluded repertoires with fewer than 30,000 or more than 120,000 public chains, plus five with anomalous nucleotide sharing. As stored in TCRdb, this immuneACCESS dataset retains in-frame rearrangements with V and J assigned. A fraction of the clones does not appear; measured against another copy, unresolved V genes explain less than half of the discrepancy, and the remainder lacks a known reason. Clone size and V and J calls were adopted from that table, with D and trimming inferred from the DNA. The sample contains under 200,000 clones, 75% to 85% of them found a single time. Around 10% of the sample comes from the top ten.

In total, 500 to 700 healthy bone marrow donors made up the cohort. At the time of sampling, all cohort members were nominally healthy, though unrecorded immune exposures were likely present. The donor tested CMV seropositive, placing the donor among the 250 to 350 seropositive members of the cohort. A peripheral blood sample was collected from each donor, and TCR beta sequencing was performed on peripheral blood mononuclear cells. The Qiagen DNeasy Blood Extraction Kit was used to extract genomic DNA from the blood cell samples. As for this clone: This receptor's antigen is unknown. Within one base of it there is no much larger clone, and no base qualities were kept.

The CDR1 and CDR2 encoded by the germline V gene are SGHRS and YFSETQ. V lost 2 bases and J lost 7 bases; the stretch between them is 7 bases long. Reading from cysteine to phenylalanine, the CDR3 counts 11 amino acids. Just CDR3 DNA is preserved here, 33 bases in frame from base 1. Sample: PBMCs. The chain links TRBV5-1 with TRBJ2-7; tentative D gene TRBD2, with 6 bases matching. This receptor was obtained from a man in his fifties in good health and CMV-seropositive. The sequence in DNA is TGCGCCAGCAGCTTTAGCGGAGAGCAGTACTTC. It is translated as CASSFSGEQYF. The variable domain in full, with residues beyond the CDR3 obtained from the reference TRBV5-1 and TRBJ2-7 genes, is KAGVTQTPRYLIKTRGQQVTLSCSPISGHRSVSWYQQTPGQGLQFLFEYFSETQRNKGNFPGRFSGRQFSNSRSEMNVSTLELGDSALYLCASSFSGEQYFGPGTRLTVT.